What follows are 17 T cell receptor beta chains derived from one specimen sequenced in a study of blood T cell repertoires in COVID-19. The data were produced by immunoSEQ multiplex PCR, yet TCRdb's version contains in-frame clones alone and is incomplete. The profile shows 120,000 or so clones, just over 85% of them singletons. Sequencing input: peripheral blood. These receptors were obtained from a man between 40 and 49 years old with acute or convalescent COVID-19.

J is TRBJ1-1 and V is TRBV6-5; TRBD1 aligns across 7 bases. Trimming removed 10 bases from V and 1 base from J; junction bases left unmatched: 12. The CDR3 loop spans 15 amino acids. Looked up from germline, CDR1 is MNHEY and CDR2 is SVGAGI. This CDR3 reads CATLGKGAGNTEAFF. In DNA form, the CDR3 reads TGTGCCACCCTGGGCAAGGGGGCTGGGAACACTGAAGCTTTCTTT.

The rearrangement links TRBV7-3 to TRBJ2-1; possible D gene TRBD2, 6 bases. Germline V lookup: CDR1 SGHTA, CDR2 FQGTGA. V was shortened by 1 base and J by 1 base, with 11 bases between the two germline ends. The length of the CDR3 is 16 residues. CDR3 region: CASSLKGGVSYNEQFF. The DNA for the CDR3 is TGTGCCAGCAGCTTAAAGGGCGGGGTATCCTACAATGAGCAGTTCTTC.

The chain couples TRBV7-2 to TRBJ1-6; 7 nucleotides agree with TRBD1. The junction had 7 bases not matched to a gene; V was cut back by 1 base and J by 10 bases. Germline V gives CDR1 SGHTA, CDR2 FQGNSA. CDR3 length equals 15 residues. This CDR3 is CASSLVGGDGSPLHF. CDR3 nucleotide sequence: TGTGCCAGCAGCTTAGTAGGGGGCGATGGGTCACCCCTCCACTTT.

This rearrangement joins TRBV7-2 to TRBJ1-1; no clear D. The CDR3 runs 13 residues. Germline CDR1 is SGHTA and CDR2 is FQGNSA. Trimming took 2 bases from V and 9 from J, leaving 13 bases between them. CDR3: CASSLYLAVQAFF. In DNA, the CDR3 is TGTGCCAGCAGCTTATATCTGGCGGTTCAAGCTTTCTTT.

V gene TRBV6-1 combines with J gene TRBJ1-2; D is unresolved. The CDR3 length is 12 residues. CDR1 and CDR2 (germline): MNHNS, SASEGT. The V and J ends lost 0 bases and 8 bases respectively, with 7 bases between them. This CDR3 is CASSEALGGYTF. As DNA, the CDR3 is TGTGCCAGCAGTGAAGCGCTTGGCGGCTACACCTTC.

V usage is TRBV30 and J usage is TRBJ1-5; possibly TRBD1 for D (6 bases). CDR3 length equals 14 residues. V dropped 4 bases and J dropped 3 bases, with 13 bases sitting between them. The V gene's germline CDR1 is GTSNPN and CDR2 SVGIG (reference sequence). CDR3 DNA sequence: TGTGCCTGGAACCTGGCGGGGGCCAATCAGCCCCAGCATTTT. Protein sequence: CAWNLAGANQPQHF. The full variable domain, its missing parts supplied by reference TRBV30 and TRBJ1-5, is SQTIHQWPATLVQPVGSPLSLECTVEGTSNPNLYWYRQAAGRGLQLLFYSVGIGQISSEVPQNLSASRPQDRQFILSSKKLLLSDSGFYLCAWNLAGANQPQHFGDGTRLSIL.

The chain links TRBV9 to TRBJ2-2, with TRBD2 identical over 7 bases. The CDR3 runs 15 residues. The germline V gene encodes CDR1 SGDLS and CDR2 YYNGEE. The V and J ends lost 2 bases and 2 bases, in that order; junction bases with no gene match: 3. CDR3 bases: TGTGCCAGCAGCGTGAGCGGGGTTAACACCGGGGAGCTGTTTTTT. It specifies CASSVSGVNTGELFF. Together with reference TRBV9 and TRBJ2-2, the CDR3 gives the full variable domain: DSGVTQTPKHLITATGQRVTLRCSPRSGDLSVYWYQQSLDQGLQFLIQYYNGEERAKGNILERFSAQQFPDLHSELNLSSLELGDSALYFCASSVSGVNTGELFFGEGSRLTVL.

V usage is TRBV6-5 and J usage is TRBJ1-3; D is ambiguous. The CDR3 totals 14 residues. Per germline, CDR1 MNHEY and CDR2 SVGAGI. V shed 0 bases and J shed 2 bases, with 5 bases lying between them. The DNA of the CDR3 is TGTGCCAGCAGTTACTCCGGTCCTGGAAACACCATATATTTT. Translation: CASSYSGPGNTIYF.

The chain couples TRBV24-1 to TRBJ1-2, with 11 bases that match TRBD1. This CDR3 has 14 residues. CDR1 is KGHDR and CDR2 is SFDVKD in the germline V gene. J was trimmed by 7 bases and V by 5 bases; bases with no gene match: 5. CDR3: CATSGTGGLGGYTF. The CDR3 region has the DNA TGTGCCACCAGTGGGACAGGGGGCTTAGGTGGCTACACCTTC.

The chain recombines TRBV7-9 with TRBJ2-5, with 13 bases identical to TRBD2. CDR1 is SEHNR, CDR2 FQNEAQ, per germline (reference sequence). CDR3 length: 14 amino acids. The J segment lost 5 bases and the V segment lost 4 bases, leaving 1 base of the junction unmatched. The CDR3 nucleotides are TGTGCCAGCAGCTCGACTAGCGGGGGGGAGACCCAGTACTTC. This encodes CASSSTSGGETQYF.

The rearrangement uses TRBV15 and TRBJ1-4; perhaps TRBD1 as D (5 bases). The CDR3 consists of 15 residues. Germline V gene data show CDR1 as LNHNV and CDR2 as YYDKDF (reference sequence). V shed 4 bases and J shed 3 bases, with 12 bases lying between them. Here the CDR3 DNA reads TGTGCCACCAGCAACGGGGGGGTGCCTAATGAAAAACTGTTTTTT. It translates to CATSNGGVPNEKLFF.

The gene calls are TRBV5-1 and TRBJ2-3; 9 nucleotides agree with TRBD1. Germline loops: CDR1 SGHRS, CDR2 YFSETQ. After removal of 4 bases from V and 3 bases from J, the junction contained 6 bases not matched to a gene. CDR3 length: 15 amino acids. This chain's CDR3 is CASSPGTGSTDTQYF. CDR3 nucleotides: TGCGCCAGCAGCCCGGGGACAGGGTCAACAGATACGCAGTATTTT.

V is TRBV6-6 and J is TRBJ2-2; a weak D match, TRBD2 (5 bases). Germline V gene sequence: CDR1 MNHNY, CDR2 SVGAGI (reference sequence). The CDR3 contains 14 residues. V lost 10 bases to trimming and J lost 1 base, with 13 bases between them. In DNA form, the CDR3 reads TGTGCCACCATGGGCGGGCGGAACACCGGGGAGCTGTTTTTT. This gives the protein CATMGGRNTGELFF.

The rearrangement uses TRBV7-2 and TRBJ1-2; possible D gene TRBD1, 6 bases. The germline V gene has CDR1 SGHTA and CDR2 FQGNSA. This CDR3 comprises 12 residues. The V and J ends lost 5 bases and 6 bases respectively, with 10 bases between them. In DNA form, the CDR3 reads TGTGCCAGCAGCCTCGGGGGGCATGGCTACACCTTC. This translates into CASSLGGHGYTF.

Only one count was recorded for this clone. The chain uses TRBV5-5 and TRBJ1-1, with 7 nucleotides matching TRBD1. CDR1 is SGHKS, CDR2 YYEKEE, per germline (reference sequence). The V and J ends lost 1 base and 4 bases, in that order; junction bases with no gene match: 10. The CDR3 has 16 residues. The CDR3 DNA reads as TGTGCCAGCAGCTTGCTCGGACAGGCCTGGGGCACTGAAGCTTTCTTT. Translating it yields CASSLLGQAWGTEAFF.

This sequence joins TRBV7-2 and TRBJ2-1; tentatively, D is TRBD1 (5 bases). Germline assignment: CDR1 SGHTA and CDR2 FQGNSA. V dropped 1 base and J dropped 4 bases, with 14 bases sitting between them. The CDR3 contains 16 residues. The CDR3 DNA reads TGTGCCAGCAGCTTAGGGTGGGGCGGAAATTACAATGAGCAGTTCTTC. It codes for CASSLGWGGNYNEQFF.

J is TRBJ1-4 and V is TRBV6-5; 9 bases map to TRBD1. Germline CDR1 and CDR2: MNHEY and SVGAGI. This CDR3 comprises 15 residues. The V gene end was trimmed by 8 bases and the J gene end by 9 bases; junction bases not matched to a gene: 13. The CDR3, as DNA: TGTGCCAGCTCCTTATTTAAGACAGGGGGGAAAAAACTGTTTTTT. It yields the protein CASSLFKTGGKKLFF.